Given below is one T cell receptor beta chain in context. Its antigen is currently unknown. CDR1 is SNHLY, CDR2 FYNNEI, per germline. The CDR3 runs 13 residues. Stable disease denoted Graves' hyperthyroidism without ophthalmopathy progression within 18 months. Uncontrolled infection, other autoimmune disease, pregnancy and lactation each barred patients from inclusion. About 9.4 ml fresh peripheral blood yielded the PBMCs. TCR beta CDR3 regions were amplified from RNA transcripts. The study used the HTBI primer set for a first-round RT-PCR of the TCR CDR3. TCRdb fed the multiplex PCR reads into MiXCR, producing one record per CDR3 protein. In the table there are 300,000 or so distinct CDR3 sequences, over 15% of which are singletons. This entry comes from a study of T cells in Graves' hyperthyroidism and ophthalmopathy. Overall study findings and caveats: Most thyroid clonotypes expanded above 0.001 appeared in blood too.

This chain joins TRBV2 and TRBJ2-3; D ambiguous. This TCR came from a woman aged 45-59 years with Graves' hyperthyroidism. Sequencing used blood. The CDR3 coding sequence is TGTGTCATCAGTGAATCTAGGTCAGATACGCAGTATTTT. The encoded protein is CVISESRSDTQYF.